This TCR beta chain was captured by sequencing in a study of blood T cell repertoires in COVID-19. Whole-study context: PBMCs, B-cell-depleted T cells, or T cells provided the cDNA or gDNA that made up the material.

Germline CDR1 and CDR2: MNHEY and SVGAGI. There are 15 residues in the CDR3. The ends were cut back, 5 bases at V and 5 bases at J, with 16 bases in the middle. Produced via immunoSEQ multiplex PCR; TCRdb's table is partial and in-frame only. This table has roughly 76,000 clones, 75% to 95% appearing once. The V and J genes are TRBV6-5 and TRBJ1-5, with a weak D call TRBD1 (6 bases). What was sequenced was peripheral blood. The TCR originated in a woman in her sixties or seventies with active COVID-19. CDR3 amino acids: CASSRTRDTYQPQHF. In nucleotides, the CDR3 is TGTGCCAGCAGTCGAACCCGGGACACCTATCAGCCCCAGCATTTT.